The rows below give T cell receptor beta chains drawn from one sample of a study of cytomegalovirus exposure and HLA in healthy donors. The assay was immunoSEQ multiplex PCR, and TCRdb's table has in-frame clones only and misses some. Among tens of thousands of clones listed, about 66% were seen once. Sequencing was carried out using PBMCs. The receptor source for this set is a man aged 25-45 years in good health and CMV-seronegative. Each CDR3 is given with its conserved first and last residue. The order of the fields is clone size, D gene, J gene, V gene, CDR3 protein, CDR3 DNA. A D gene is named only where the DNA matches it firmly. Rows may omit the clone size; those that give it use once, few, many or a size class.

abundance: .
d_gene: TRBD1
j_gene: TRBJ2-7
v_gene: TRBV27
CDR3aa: CASSPRQGSTRSYEQYF
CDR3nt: TGTGCCAGCAGTCCCCGACAGGGGTCCACCCGCTCCTACGAGCAGTACTTC

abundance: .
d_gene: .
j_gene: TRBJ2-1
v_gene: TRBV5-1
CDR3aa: CASRTGESEQFF
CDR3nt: TGCGCCAGCAGGACGGGAGAATCTGAGCAGTTCTTC

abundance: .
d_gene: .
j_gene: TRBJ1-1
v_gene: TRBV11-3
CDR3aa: CASSQDRNTEAFF
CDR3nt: TGTGCCAGCAGCCAAGACAGGAACACTGAAGCTTTCTTT

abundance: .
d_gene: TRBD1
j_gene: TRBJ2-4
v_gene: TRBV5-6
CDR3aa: CASSSRTGGPKNIQYF
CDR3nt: TGTGCCAGCAGCTCCCGGACAGGGGGACCCAAAAACATTCAGTACTTC

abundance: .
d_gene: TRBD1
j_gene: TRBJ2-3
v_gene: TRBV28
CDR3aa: CASSSRQGFTDTQYF
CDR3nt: TGTGCCAGCAGCTCCAGACAGGGATTCACAGATACGCAGTATTTT

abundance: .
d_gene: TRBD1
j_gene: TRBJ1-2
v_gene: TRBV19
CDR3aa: CASSILDRGAYGYTF
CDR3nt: TGTGCCAGTAGTATTTTGGACAGGGGTGCCTATGGCTACACCTTC

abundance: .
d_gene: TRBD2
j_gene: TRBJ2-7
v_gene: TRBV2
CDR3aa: CASSGLAGYYEQYF
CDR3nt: TGTGCCAGCAGCGGACTAGCGGGATATTACGAGCAGTACTTC

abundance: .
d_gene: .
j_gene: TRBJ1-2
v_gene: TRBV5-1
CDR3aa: CASTTGGFTDYGYTF
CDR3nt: TGCGCCAGCACCACTGGCGGTTTCACCGACTATGGCTACACCTTC

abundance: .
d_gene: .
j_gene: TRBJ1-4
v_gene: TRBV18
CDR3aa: CASSSTGSNEKLFF
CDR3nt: TGTGCCAGCTCATCTACAGGGTCGAATGAAAAACTGTTTTTT

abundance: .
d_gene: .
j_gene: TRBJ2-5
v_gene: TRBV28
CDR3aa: CASRPQGGLGTQYF
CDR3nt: TGTGCCAGCAGGCCACAGGGTGGTCTCGGGACCCAGTACTTC

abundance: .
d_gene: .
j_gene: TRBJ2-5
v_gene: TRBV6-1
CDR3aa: CASSRGFETQYF
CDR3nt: TGTGCCAGCAGTAGGGGGTTTGAGACCCAGTACTTC

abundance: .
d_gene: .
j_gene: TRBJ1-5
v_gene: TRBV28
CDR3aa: CASSLARAHNQPQHF
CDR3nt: TGTGCCAGCAGTTTGGCCAGGGCCCACAATCAGCCCCAGCATTTT

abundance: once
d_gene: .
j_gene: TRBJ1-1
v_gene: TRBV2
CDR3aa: CASSVEEGYTEAFF
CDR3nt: TGTGCCAGCAGTGTTGAGGAGGGCTATACTGAAGCTTTCTTT

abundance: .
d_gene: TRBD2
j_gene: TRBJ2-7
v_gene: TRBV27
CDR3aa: CASSISGGAYEQYF
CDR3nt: TGTGCCAGCAGTATTAGCGGGGGGGCCTACGAGCAGTACTTC

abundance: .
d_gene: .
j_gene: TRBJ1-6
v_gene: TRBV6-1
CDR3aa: CASSEAGGWSPLHF
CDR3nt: TGTGCCAGCAGTGAAGCGGGGGGTTGGTCACCCCTCCACTTT

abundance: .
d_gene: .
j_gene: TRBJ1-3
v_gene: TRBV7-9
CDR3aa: CASSPRGDTIYF
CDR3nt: TGTGCCAGCAGCCCCAGGGGAGACACCATATATTTT

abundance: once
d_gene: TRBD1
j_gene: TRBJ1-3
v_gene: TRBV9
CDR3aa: CASSKGTGTSSGNTIYF
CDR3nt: TGTGCCAGCAGCAAGGGGACAGGGACCTCCTCTGGAAACACCATATATTTT

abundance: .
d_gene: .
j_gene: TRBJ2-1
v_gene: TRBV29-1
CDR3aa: CSVEAFQRVYNEQFF
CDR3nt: TGCAGCGTTGAGGCTTTCCAGCGGGTATACAATGAGCAGTTCTTC

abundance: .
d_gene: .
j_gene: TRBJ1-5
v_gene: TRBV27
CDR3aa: CASSLSLYSNQPQHF
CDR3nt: TGTGCCAGCAGTTTAAGTCTATATAGCAATCAGCCCCAGCATTTT

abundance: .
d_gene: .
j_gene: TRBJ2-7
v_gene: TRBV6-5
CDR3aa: CASSYSRSSYEQYF
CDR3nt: TGTGCCAGCAGTTACTCAAGGAGCTCCTACGAGCAGTACTTC

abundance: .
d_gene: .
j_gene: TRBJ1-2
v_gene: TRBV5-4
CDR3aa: CASSFRDGGDGYTF
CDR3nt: TGTGCCAGCAGCTTTAGGGACGGGGGTGATGGCTACACCTTC

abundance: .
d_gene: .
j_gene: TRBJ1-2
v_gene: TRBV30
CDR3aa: CAWSTERGNYGYTF
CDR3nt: TGTGCCTGGAGTACGGAACGGGGGAACTATGGCTACACCTTC

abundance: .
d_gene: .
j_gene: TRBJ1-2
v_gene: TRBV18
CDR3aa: CASSPARDYGYTF
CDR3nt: TGTGCCAGCTCACCGGCCAGGGACTATGGCTACACCTTC

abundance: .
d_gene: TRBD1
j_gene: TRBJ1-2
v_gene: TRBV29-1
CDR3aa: CSVVSPDRGRGYTF
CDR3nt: TGCAGCGTTGTCAGCCCCGACAGGGGACGAGGCTACACCTTC

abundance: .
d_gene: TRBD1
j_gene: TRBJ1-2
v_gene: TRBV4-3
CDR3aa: CASSQDRGNYGYTF
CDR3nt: TGCGCCAGCAGCCAAGACAGGGGGAACTATGGCTACACCTTC

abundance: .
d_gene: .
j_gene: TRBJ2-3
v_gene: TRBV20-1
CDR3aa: CSARESTQYF
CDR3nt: TGCAGTGCTAGGGAGAGTACGCAGTATTTT

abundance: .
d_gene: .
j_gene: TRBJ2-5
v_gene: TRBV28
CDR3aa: CASNFIPPTGASQETQYF
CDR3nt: TGTGCCAGCAATTTCATACCCCCCACGGGTGCTTCACAAGAGACCCAGTACTTC

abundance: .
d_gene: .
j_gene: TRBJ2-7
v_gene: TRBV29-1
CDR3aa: CSVEYIGSGEQYF
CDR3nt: TGCAGCGTTGAATATATAGGATCAGGCGAGCAGTACTTC

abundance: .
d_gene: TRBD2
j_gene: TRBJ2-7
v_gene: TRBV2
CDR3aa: CATYRGSGGNEEQYF
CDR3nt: TGTGCCACCTATCGGGGTAGCGGGGGTAATGAAGAGCAGTACTTC

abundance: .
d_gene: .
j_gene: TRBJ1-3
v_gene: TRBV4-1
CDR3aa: CASSQADSGNTIYF
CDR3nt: TGCGCCAGCAGCCAAGCAGACTCTGGAAACACCATATATTTT

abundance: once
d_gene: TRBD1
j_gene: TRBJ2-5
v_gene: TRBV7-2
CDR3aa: CASRPGTGQETQYF
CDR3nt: TGTGCCAGCAGACCCGGGACAGGTCAAGAGACCCAGTACTTC

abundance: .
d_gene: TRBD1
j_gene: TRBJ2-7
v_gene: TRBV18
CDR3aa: CASSPFSGTGGSEQYF
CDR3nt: TGTGCCAGCTCACCGTTTTCCGGGACAGGGGGTTCCGAGCAGTACTTC

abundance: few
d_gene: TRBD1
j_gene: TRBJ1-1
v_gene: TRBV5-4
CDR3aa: CASSGGGQGLTEAFF
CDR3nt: TGTGCCAGCAGCGGGGGCGGACAGGGGCTCACTGAAGCTTTCTTT

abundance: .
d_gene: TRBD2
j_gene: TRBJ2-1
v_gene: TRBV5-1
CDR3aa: CASSSGLADGHEQFF
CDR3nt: TGCGCCAGCAGCTCGGGACTAGCGGACGGCCATGAGCAGTTCTTC

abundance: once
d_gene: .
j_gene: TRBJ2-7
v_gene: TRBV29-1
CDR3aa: CSVGEQVNRYEQYF
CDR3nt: TGCAGCGTTGGGGAACAGGTTAATCGCTACGAGCAGTACTTC

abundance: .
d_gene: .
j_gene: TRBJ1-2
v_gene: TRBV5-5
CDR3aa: CASSSDAHTGGYTF
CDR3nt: TGTGCCAGCAGCTCCGATGCACATACAGGAGGCTACACCTTC

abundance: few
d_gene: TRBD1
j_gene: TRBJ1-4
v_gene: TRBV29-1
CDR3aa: CSVETGVQEKLFF
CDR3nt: TGCAGCGTTGAAACAGGGGTCCAAGAAAAACTGTTTTTT

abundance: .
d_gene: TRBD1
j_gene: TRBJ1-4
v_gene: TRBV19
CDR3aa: CASREDRLGEKLFF
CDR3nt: TGTGCCAGTAGAGAGGACAGGCTAGGGGAAAAACTGTTTTTT

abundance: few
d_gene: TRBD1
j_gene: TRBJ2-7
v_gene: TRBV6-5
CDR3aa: CASSGAGTGSYEQYF
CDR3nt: TGTGCCAGCAGCGGGGCCGGGACAGGGAGCTACGAGCAGTACTTC

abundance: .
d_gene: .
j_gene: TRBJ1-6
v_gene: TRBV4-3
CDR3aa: CASSQDRGVYSPLHF
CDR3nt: TGCGCCAGCAGCCAAGACAGGGGTGTTTATTCACCCCTCCACTTT

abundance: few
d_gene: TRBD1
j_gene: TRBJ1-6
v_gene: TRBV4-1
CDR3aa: CASSQDDGTGVSPLHF
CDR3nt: TGCGCCAGCAGCCAAGACGATGGGACAGGGGTTTCACCCCTCCACTTT

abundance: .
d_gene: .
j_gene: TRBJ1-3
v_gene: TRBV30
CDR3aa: CAWSGGSGNTIYF
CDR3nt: TGTGCCTGGAGTGGAGGCTCTGGAAACACCATATATTTT

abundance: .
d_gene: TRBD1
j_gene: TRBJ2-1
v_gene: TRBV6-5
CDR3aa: CASSYSGQGWDEQFF
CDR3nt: TGTGCCAGCAGTTACTCGGGACAGGGGTGGGATGAGCAGTTCTTC

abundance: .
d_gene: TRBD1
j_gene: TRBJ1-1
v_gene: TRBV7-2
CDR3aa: CASSLNRDRIAFF
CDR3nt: TGTGCCAGCAGCTTAAACCGGGACAGGATTGCTTTCTTT

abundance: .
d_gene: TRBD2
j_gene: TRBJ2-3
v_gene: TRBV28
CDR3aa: CASSQPTAGGPDTQYF
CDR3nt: TGTGCCAGCAGCCAACCGACAGCGGGAGGACCAGATACGCAGTATTTT

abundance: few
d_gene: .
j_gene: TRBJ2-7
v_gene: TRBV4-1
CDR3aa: CASSQEEASPYEQYF
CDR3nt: TGCGCCAGCAGCCAAGAAGAGGCCAGCCCCTACGAGCAGTACTTC

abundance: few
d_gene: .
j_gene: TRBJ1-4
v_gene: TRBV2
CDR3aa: CASSGQGEGEKLFF
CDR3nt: TGTGCCAGCAGTGGCCAAGGGGAGGGTGAAAAACTGTTTTTT

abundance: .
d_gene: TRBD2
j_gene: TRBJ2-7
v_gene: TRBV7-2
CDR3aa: CASSSLAGSEQYF
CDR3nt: TGTGCCAGCAGCTCACTAGCGGGAAGCGAGCAGTACTTC

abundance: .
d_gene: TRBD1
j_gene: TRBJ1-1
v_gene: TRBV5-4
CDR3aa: CASSKAGRTGYTEAFF
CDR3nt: TGTGCCAGCAGCAAGGCCGGCAGGACAGGGTACACTGAAGCTTTCTTT

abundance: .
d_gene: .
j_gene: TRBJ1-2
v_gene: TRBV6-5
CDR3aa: CASSYESDYGYTF
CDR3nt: TGTGCCAGCAGTTACGAGAGCGACTATGGCTACACCTTC

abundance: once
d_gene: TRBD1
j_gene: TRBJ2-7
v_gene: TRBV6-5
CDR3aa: CASSYLDRSYEQYF
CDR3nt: TGTGCCAGCAGTTACTTGGACAGGAGTTACGAGCAGTACTTC

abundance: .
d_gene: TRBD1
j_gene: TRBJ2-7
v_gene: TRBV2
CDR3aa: CASRSGTGTYEQYF
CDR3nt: TGTGCCAGCAGGTCCGGGACAGGGACCTACGAGCAGTACTTC

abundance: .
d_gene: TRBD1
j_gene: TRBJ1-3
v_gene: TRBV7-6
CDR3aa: CASSPSVGQARGNTIYF
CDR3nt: TGTGCCAGCAGCCCCTCCGTCGGACAGGCAAGAGGAAACACCATATATTTT

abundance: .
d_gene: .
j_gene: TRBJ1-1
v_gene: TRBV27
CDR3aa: CASTLGAEAFF
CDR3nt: TGTGCCAGCACCTTGGGAGCTGAAGCTTTCTTT

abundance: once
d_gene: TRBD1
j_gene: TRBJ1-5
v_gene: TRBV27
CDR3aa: CASSFLTPTGGSFRPQHF
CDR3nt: TGTGCCAGCAGTTTCCTTACGCCAACAGGGGGATCATTCCGACCCCAGCATTTT